Given below is one TCR beta chain in context. Its matching antigen is unknown. Data came from immunoSEQ multiplex PCR; TCRdb stores just in-frame clones and leaves some out. In the table there are tens of thousands of clones, roughly 90% of which are singletons. The germline gives CDR1 MNHEY, CDR2 SVGAGI. The V segment lost 6 bases and the J segment 6 bases; nucleotides outside the gene matches: 3. The CDR3 covers 12 residues. The data derive from a study of T cell responses to AZD1222 COVID-19 vaccine. Notes on the study in general: Repertoires were collected only later (after the peak T cell response had occurred). Females outnumbered males among donors, who were mostly white British; clonal diversity was possibly underestimated. Unmutated variant regions are reportedly the target of nearly half of TCRs that are spike-specific.

The rearrangement joins TRBV6-5 to TRBJ2-7, with 9 bases that match TRBD1. This sample comprised peripheral blood, obtained 28 days after the second AZD1222 dose. The receptor was isolated from an adult who received the AZD1222 COVID-19 vaccine. The CDR3 sequence is CASSWGQGEQYF. CDR3 in DNA: TGTGCCAGCAGCTGGGGACAGGGCGAGCAGTACTTC.